What follows are 5 T cell receptor beta chains derived from one specimen sequenced in a study of tumor and adjacent non-tumor tissue in lung cancer. The template was RNA from unsorted bulk tissue. TCRbeta libraries were built with three rounds of nested PCR, modified from ARM-PCR. Each CDR3 protein is one row after TCRdb ran MiXCR on the multiplex PCR reads. The sample consists of about 120,000 distinct CDR3 sequences, 84% of them appearing once. Sequenced input: lung tumor tissue. The receptors originated from a man aged 65 to 79 with non-small cell lung cancer.

CDR3 nucleotide sequence: TGTGCCAGCAGCTTAGTGGGGCGTGCGGATGAGCAGTTCTTC. Translated, it gives CASSLVGRADEQFF. The chain combines TRBV11-2 with TRBJ2-1, with a tentative D call TRBD1 (5 bases). CDR1 and CDR2 (germline): SGHAT, FQNNGV. The CDR3 is 14 amino acids. V dropped 1 base and J dropped 8 bases, with 12 bases sitting between them.

A word on this clonotype: Without the conserved terminal phenylalanine or tryptophan, this CDR3 likely stems from a read error. The chain recombines TRBV14 with TRBJ2-5; tentative D call: TRBD2 (6 bases). CDR1 and CDR2 from the germline V gene are SGHDN and FVKESK. The length of the CDR3 is 11 residues. CDR3 DNA: TGTGCCAGCAGTCAAGCGGGTACCCAGTACTCC. It translates to CASSQAGTQYS.

The chain links TRBV7-8 to TRBJ2-2, with 11 bases fitting TRBD2. The germline V gene has CDR1 SGHVS and CDR2 FQNEAQ. This CDR3 has 16 amino acids. V shed 7 bases and J 5 bases; nucleotides not matched to a gene: 9. This CDR3 is CASNTRASGGTGELFF. DNA for the CDR3: TGTGCCAGCAACACCAGGGCTAGCGGGGGGACCGGGGAGCTGTTTTTT.

With regard to this clonotype: This may stem from a read error, because a much larger clone lies one nucleotide away. The chain couples TRBV20-1 to TRBJ2-7; D is possibly TRBD1 (6 bases). The CDR3 sequence is 12 residues long. Looked up from germline, CDR1 is DFQATT and CDR2 is SNEGSKA (reference sequence). CDR3 loop: CSSAGTPDERYF. Here the CDR3 DNA reads TGCAGTAGCGCCGGGACACCTGACGAGCGGTACTTC.

Points on this clonotype: Relative to the germline gene, one junction end is altered; a read error may explain this. The J gene is TRBJ2-5, the V gene TRBV4-2; D possibly matches TRBD1 or TRBD2 (5 bases each). CDR1 and CDR2 from the germline V gene are LGHNA and YNFKEQ. The CDR3 sequence is 15 residues long. The DNA of the CDR3 is TGCGCCGGCAGCCAAGGGGAGCTTGCTACAGAGACCCAGTACTTC. It codes for CAGSQGELATETQYF.